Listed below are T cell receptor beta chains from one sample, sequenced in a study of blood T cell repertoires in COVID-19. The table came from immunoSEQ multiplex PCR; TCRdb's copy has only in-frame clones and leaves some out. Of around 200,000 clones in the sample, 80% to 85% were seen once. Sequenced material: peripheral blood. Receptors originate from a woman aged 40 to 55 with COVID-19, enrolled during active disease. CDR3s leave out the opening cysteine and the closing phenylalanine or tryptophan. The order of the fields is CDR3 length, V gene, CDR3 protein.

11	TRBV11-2	ASSPYQGNIQY
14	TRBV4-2	ASSQGGTGGRTEAF
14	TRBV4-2	ASSQDGAGGPNEQF
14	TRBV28	ASSFKDRGNQETQY
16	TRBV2	ASSANGMVGLAFDEQF
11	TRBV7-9	ASSSGVYQPQH
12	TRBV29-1	SVGTGGSTYEQY
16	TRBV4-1	ASSQVLAGASNTGELF
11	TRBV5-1	ASSLSGGNTIY
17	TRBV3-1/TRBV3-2	ASSQGRASGRISYNEQF
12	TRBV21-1	ASSKQGAEWGYT
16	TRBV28	ASSLPSMDSYDTDTQY
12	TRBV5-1	ASSAGQGAGGYT
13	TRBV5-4	ASSLRTTGLGEQF
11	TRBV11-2	ASSSTGRTEAF
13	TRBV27	ASNTAGKVTSGYT
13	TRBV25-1	ASSEWDRADNEQF
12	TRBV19	ASSSPGQVYEQY
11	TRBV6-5	ASSYKGNSPLH
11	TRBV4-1	ASSQDRGLNEY
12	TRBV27	ASSLTTRGNTIY
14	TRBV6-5	ASSYSDRGSANTIY
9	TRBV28	ASSGQAVWF
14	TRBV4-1	ASSQGLGTGTGGYT
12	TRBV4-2	ASSQERLGHEQF
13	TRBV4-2	ASSQEEWSYDTQY
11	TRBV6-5	AAGREGTDTQY
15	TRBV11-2	ASSSYAAASGYNEQF
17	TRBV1	TSSQDLRLAGGGNYEQY
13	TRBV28	ASSPHRGVGETQY
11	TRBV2	ASSVGRANTIY
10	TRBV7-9	ASSFEGSPLH